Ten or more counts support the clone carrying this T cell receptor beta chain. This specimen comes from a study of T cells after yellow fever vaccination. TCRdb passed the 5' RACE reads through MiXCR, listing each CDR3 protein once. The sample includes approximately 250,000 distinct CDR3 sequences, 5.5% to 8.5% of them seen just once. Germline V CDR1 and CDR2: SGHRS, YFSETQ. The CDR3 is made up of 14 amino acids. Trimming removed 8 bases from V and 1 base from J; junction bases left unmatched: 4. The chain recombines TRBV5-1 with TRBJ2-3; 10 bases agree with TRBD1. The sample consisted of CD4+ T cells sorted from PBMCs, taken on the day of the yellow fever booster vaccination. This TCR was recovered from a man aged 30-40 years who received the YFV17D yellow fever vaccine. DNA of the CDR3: TGCGCCAGTACGACAGGGGGCGGCACAGATACGCAGTATTTT. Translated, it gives CASTTGGGTDTQYF.